Below, 32 T cell receptor beta chains from the same sample are listed, as sequenced in a study of T cell repertoires in cytomegalovirus infection. One entry per CDR3 protein, called by TCRdb with MiXCR from the reads. This sample yields 700,000 to 900,000 distinct CDR3 sequences, of which roughly 28% are seen a single time; around 13% belongs to the top ten. Their antigens remain unidentified. The source was cultured CD8+ T cells from PBMCs, collected from culture after CMV antigen stimulation. These receptors were taken from a human donor in good health (CMV status not recorded). Some clones in this sample may be carry-over from other donors' samples.

This clonotype was seen more than once but under ten times. The chain recombines TRBV12-3 or TRBV12-4 with TRBJ2-1; 8 bases are a match to TRBD1. The CDR3 contains 16 residues. J was trimmed by 5 bases and V by 1 base; bases with no gene match: 7. CDR3 amino acids: CASSLVSGQAHNEQFF. In nucleotides, the CDR3 is TGTGCCAGCAGTTTAGTATCGGGACAGGCTCACAATGAGCAGTTCTTC.

The genes are TRBV12-5 and TRBJ2-7, with 7 bases identical to TRBD1. The CDR3 is 13 amino acids. Germline loops: CDR1 LGHNT, CDR2 FRNRAP. V trimming: 3 bases; J trimming: 5 bases; junction bases outside the gene matches: 4. The CDR3 sequence is CASGLQGWHEQYF. CDR3 in DNA: TGTGCTAGTGGTTTACAGGGGTGGCACGAGCAGTACTTC.

This chain links TRBV2 with TRBJ1-1; TRBD1 is a possible D gene (6 bases). This CDR3 has 13 residues. Trimming took 10 bases from V and 0 from J, leaving 12 bases between them. The germline V gene encodes CDR1 SNHLY and CDR2 FYNNEI. Here the CDR3 DNA reads TGTGCCACCCTCGGGGGGCTGAACACTGAAGCTTTCTTT. The encoded protein is CATLGGLNTEAFF. Full variable domain (rest looked up from reference TRBV2 and TRBJ1-1): EPEVTQTPSHQVTQMGQEVILRCVPISNHLYFYWYRQILGQKVEFLVSFYNNEISEKSEIFDDQFSVERPDGSNFTLKIRSTKLEDSAMYFCATLGGLNTEAFFGQGTRLTVV.

The V and J genes are TRBV7-9 and TRBJ2-1; possibly TRBD2 for D (5 bases). V gave up 5 bases and J gave up 4 bases, with 21 bases separating them. From germline, CDR1 is SEHNR and CDR2 FQNEAQ (reference sequence). CDR3 size: 17 residues. The CDR3 DNA is TGTGCCAGCAGCCCACCCTTTGTACTAGGGCCTTACAATGAGCAGTTCTTC. As protein: CASSPPFVLGPYNEQFF.

Only a few counts were recorded for this clonotype. This rearrangement joins TRBV4-3 to TRBJ2-5; D gene ambiguous. Germline lookup yields CDR1 LGHNA and CDR2 YSLEER. This CDR3 is built from 15 residues. V gave up 0 bases and J gave up 1 base, with 9 bases separating them. CDR3 region: CASSQDTALQETQYF. The CDR3 coding sequence is TGCGCCAGCAGCCAAGATACAGCTCTCCAAGAGACCCAGTACTTC.

This clonotype showed up many times. The chain carries TRBV12-3 or TRBV12-4 and TRBJ1-4; D unclear. V was clipped by 1 base and J by 4 bases, with 7 bases between them. The CDR3 is made up of 14 amino acids. CDR3 in DNA: TGTGCCAGCAGTTTAGAGACACGTAATGAAAAACTGTTTTTT. It codes for CASSLETRNEKLFF.

V is TRBV27 and J is TRBJ1-2; D gene ambiguous. CDR3 length equals 13 residues. The germline CDR1 and CDR2 sequences are MNHEY and SMNVEV (reference sequence). The V and J ends lost 2 bases and 6 bases respectively, with 10 bases between them. The CDR3 protein is CASSLIPVNGYTF. As DNA, the CDR3 is TGTGCCAGCAGTTTAATCCCGGTAAATGGCTACACCTTC.

This clonotype was detected only once. V usage is TRBV24-1 and J usage is TRBJ2-2; weak D call: TRBD1 (5 bases). CDR1 KGHDR and CDR2 SFDVKD come from the germline V gene. The CDR3 consists of 14 residues. Between the trimmed V and J ends, which lost 7 bases and 7 bases, there was a span of 15 bases. In DNA form, the CDR3 reads TGTGCCACCAGCAGCCCTTGGGGCATCGGGGAGCTGTTTTTT. This encodes CATSSPWGIGELFF.

This chain links TRBV27 with TRBJ2-7; D possibly corresponds to TRBD2 (7 bases). V was pared by 5 bases and J by 6 bases, with 23 bases between. Per germline, CDR1 MNHEY and CDR2 SMNVEV (reference sequence). The CDR3 has 16 residues. CDR3 in amino acids: CASSPRGGGPFTEQYV. The CDR3 bases are TGTGCCAGCAGTCCCAGGGGCGGGGGCCCCTTCACCGAGCAGTACGTC.

The chain recombines TRBV10-3 with TRBJ2-3, with D uncertain. CDR1 ENHRY and CDR2 SYGVKD come from the germline V gene. This CDR3 comprises 11 residues. Trimming took off 7 bases at V and 2 bases at J, with 4 bases between the two ends. The CDR3 is CAIMITDTQYF. The CDR3 region has the DNA TGTGCCATCATGATCACAGATACGCAGTATTTT.

This rearrangement joins TRBV7-9 to TRBJ1-2, with 10 bases lining up with TRBD1. Germline V lookup: CDR1 SEHNR, CDR2 FQNEAQ (reference sequence). Losses at the gene ends were 5 bases for V and 0 bases for J; bases not matched to a gene: 15. CDR3 size: 19 residues. CDR3 sequence: CASSPRGGQGKVANYGYTF. For the CDR3, the DNA is TGTGCCAGCAGCCCAAGAGGGGGACAGGGGAAGGTCGCTAACTATGGCTACACCTTC.

This clonotype was counted a few times. The gene calls are TRBV12-3 or TRBV12-4 and TRBJ2-7, with D possibly matching TRBD1 (5 bases). The V end lost 4 bases, the J end lost 6 bases, and 10 bases lay between the germline ends. There are 12 residues in the CDR3. CDR3 amino acids: CASSSGQTEQYV. DNA for the CDR3: TGTGCCAGCAGTTCAGGACAAACCGAGCAGTACGTC.

J is TRBJ2-7 and V is TRBV7-8, with 10 nucleotides matching TRBD1. V lost 3 bases to trimming and J lost 7 bases; unmatched junction nucleotides: 6. This CDR3 is built from 14 residues. In germline, CDR1 is SGHVS, CDR2 FQNEAQ. This chain's CDR3 is CASSFARTGGEQYV. The DNA for the CDR3 is TGTGCCAGCAGCTTTGCCAGGACAGGGGGAGAGCAGTACGTC.

A single count supports this clonotype. The J gene is TRBJ1-1, the V gene TRBV6-5, with TRBD1 as a possible D gene (5 bases). This CDR3 region has 15 residues. Germline CDR1 is MNHEY and CDR2 is SVGAGI. The germline V and J ends were trimmed by 0 bases and 4 bases, with 12 bases remaining between them. CDR3 DNA sequence: TGTGCCAGCAGTTACTCTGAGGGGTTGAGCACTGAAGCTTTCTTT. Its translation is CASSYSEGLSTEAFF.

The genes are TRBV3-1 and TRBJ1-1, with no clear D. The V gene lost 4 bases and the J gene lost 10 bases, with 19 bases spanning the gap. There are 14 residues in the CDR3. Germline values: CDR1 LGHDT, CDR2 YNNKEL (reference sequence). The CDR3 loop reads CASSPRGSHVGAFF. DNA for the CDR3: TGTGCCAGCAGCCCAAGAGGCAGCCATGTCGGAGCTTTCTTT.

This clonotype was seen ten or more times. V and J are TRBV7-6 and TRBJ2-1, with D perhaps matching TRBD1 (5 bases). V was pared by 3 bases and J by 0 bases, with 9 bases between. Per the germline V gene, CDR1 is SGHVS and CDR2 is FNYEAQ. The CDR3 consists of 15 residues. CDR3 sequence reads: CASSFGASSYNEQFF. The CDR3 bases are TGTGCCAGCAGCTTTGGGGCGAGCTCCTACAATGAGCAGTTCTTC.

There are a few counts of this clonotype. The V and J genes are TRBV24-1 and TRBJ1-1, with TRBD1 as a possible D gene (6 bases). In germline, CDR1 is KGHDR, CDR2 SFDVKD. Trimming took off 8 bases at V and 2 bases at J, with 11 bases between the two ends. CDR3 length: 13 residues. Here the CDR3 reads CATKAGVNTEAFF. CDR3 in DNA: TGTGCCACCAAGGCAGGGGTAAACACTGAAGCTTTCTTT.

The rearrangement uses TRBV7-6 and TRBJ2-7; TRBD1 or TRBD2 may be the D gene (5 bases each). This CDR3 has 14 residues. CDR1 and CDR2 (germline): SGHVS, FNYEAQ. V dropped 3 bases and J dropped 5 bases, with 14 bases sitting between them. CDR3 nucleotides: TGTGCCAGCAGCTTTAACGGGGACCTCAACGAGCAGTACTTC. As protein: CASSFNGDLNEQYF.

The CDR3 DNA reads TGTGCCAGCAGCTTAGGGCCTCGGAACCGAATGACGGGAGAGCCCCAGCATTTT. It codes for CASSLGPRNRMTGEPQHF. The chain links TRBV7-6 to TRBJ1-5; D not resolved. Germline-derived CDR1 and CDR2 are SGHVS and FNYEAQ. The V end was cut by 1 base, the J end by 8 bases, with 24 bases between. This CDR3 is 18 amino acids long.

The rearrangement uses TRBV7-3 and TRBJ1-4, with 9 nucleotides matching TRBD1. V shed 7 bases, J shed 6 bases, and the junction held 15 bases outside the gene matches. The germline V gene encodes CDR1 SGHTA and CDR2 FQGTGA. There are 17 residues in the CDR3. The CDR3 bases are TGTGCCAGCACCTTTCCGATCGGGGACAGGGCCCATGAAAAACTGTTTTTT. Amino acid sequence: CASTFPIGDRAHEKLFF.

The chain recombines TRBV4-2 with TRBJ2-1; the D is unclear. Trimming removed 3 bases from V and 8 bases from J, with 8 bases in between. This CDR3 is built from 12 residues. Germline CDR1 LGHNA, CDR2 YNFKEQ. The chain's CDR3 is CASSQGFHEQFF. CDR3 DNA: TGTGCCAGCAGCCAGGGCTTCCATGAGCAGTTCTTC.

The chain uses TRBV24-1 and TRBJ1-1; D gene ambiguous. Germline V gene lookup returns CDR1 KGHDR and CDR2 SFDVKD. V was trimmed by 5 bases and J by 0 bases, leaving 6 bases between them. There are 13 residues in the CDR3. CDR3 protein: CATSVGLNTEAFF. CDR3 bases: TGTGCCACCAGTGTAGGGTTGAACACTGAAGCTTTCTTT.

This clonotype was found many times. The V and J genes are TRBV7-2 and TRBJ2-7, with D hard to call. Trimming removed 5 bases from V and 3 bases from J, with 11 bases in between. Germline loops: CDR1 SGHTA, CDR2 FQGNSA. This CDR3 contains 13 residues. The CDR3, as DNA: TGTGCCAGCAGCGTCGGACCCGACTACGAGCAGTACGTC. Protein: CASSVGPDYEQYV.

This chain uses TRBV7-4 with TRBJ2-5; 9 bases agree with TRBD1. J lost 1 base, V lost 5 bases, and 2 bases had no gene match. CDR3 length: 14 amino acids. CDR1 SGHVT and CDR2 SQSDAQ come from the germline V gene. CDR3 nucleotides: TGTGCCAGCAGCGGGGACAGGGCCCAAGAGACCCAGTACTTC. Protein sequence: CASSGDRAQETQYF.

This clonotype was seen once. The chain combines TRBV9 with TRBJ2-7, with TRBD1 matching over 10 bases. CDR3 length: 15 residues. Trimming cost V 0 bases and J 3 bases; bases outside gene matches: 3. The V gene's germline CDR1 is SGDLS and CDR2 YYNGEE. The CDR3 bases are TGTGCCAGCAGCGTAGCCGGGACAGGGGACTACGAGCAGTACTTC. It yields the protein CASSVAGTGDYEQYF.

The V call is TRBV6-1, the J call TRBJ2-7; the D is unclear. Per germline, CDR1 MNHNS and CDR2 SASEGT. Trimming pared 8 bases from V and 2 bases from J, leaving 19 bases between. CDR3 size: 15 residues. The CDR3 is CASQRASQPPYEQYV. The CDR3 DNA sequence: TGTGCCAGCCAAAGGGCCAGCCAACCACCCTACGAGCAGTACGTC.

The chain couples TRBV4-3 to TRBJ1-5; D is unclear. The CDR3 extends over 16 amino acids. Trimming stripped 4 bases from V and 2 bases from J, with 15 bases between. The germline gives CDR1 LGHNA, CDR2 YSLEER. In nucleotides, the CDR3 is TGCGCCAGCAGCCTCGGCGGGATTGAGGGCAATCAGCCCCAGCATTTT. Translating gives CASSLGGIEGNQPQHF.

The chain is built from TRBV5-5 and TRBJ2-1; D possibly corresponds to TRBD1 (6 bases). CDR3 length: 16 residues. The V gene lost 5 bases and the J gene lost 1 base, with 16 bases spanning the gap. The germline V gene encodes CDR1 SGHKS and CDR2 YYEKEE (reference sequence). The CDR3 here is CASRGDRPVSYNEQFF. The CDR3 coding sequence is TGTGCCAGCAGAGGAGACAGGCCCGTATCCTACAATGAGCAGTTCTTC.

The V gene is TRBV7-8, the J gene TRBJ2-1; D possibly corresponds to TRBD2 (6 bases). The length of the CDR3 is 15 residues. V lost 3 bases, J lost 3 bases, and 12 bases lay in between. Germline CDR1 is SGHVS and CDR2 is FQNEAQ. The CDR3 bases are TGTGCCAGCAGCTTCCCAGCGGGTGGCTACAATGAGCAGTTCTTC. Protein sequence: CASSFPAGGYNEQFF.

The chain combines TRBV7-4 with TRBJ1-2, with TRBD1 as a possible D gene (6 bases). The CDR3 spans 16 residues. Germline-derived CDR1 and CDR2 are SGHVT and SQSDAQ. Trimming removed 2 bases at V and 8 bases at J, with 21 bases between. The CDR3 region has the DNA TGTGCCAGCAGCTTAAGGGGGGGGTCACTAGAGACCGGCTACACCTTC. Translation: CASSLRGGSLETGYTF.

The chain links TRBV20-1 to TRBJ1-1; D is possibly TRBD1 (6 bases). Germline assignment: CDR1 DFQATT and CDR2 SNEGSKA (reference sequence). This CDR3 has 15 residues. Trimming took 5 bases from V and 0 from J, leaving 16 bases between them. CDR3 sequence reads: CSAPGVAEVNTEAFF. DNA for the CDR3: TGCAGTGCTCCAGGGGTGGCAGAGGTGAACACTGAAGCTTTCTTT.

The rearrangement uses TRBV13 and TRBJ1-1; D gene unclear. The CDR3 consists of 15 residues. Germline lookup yields CDR1 PRHDT and CDR2 FYEKMQ (reference sequence). Trimming left V 3 bases short and J 4 bases short, with 15 bases between. The DNA of the CDR3 is TGTGCCAGCAGCTTTGGAGGGTGGGCGAGCACTGAAGCTTTCTTT. Its protein is CASSFGGWASTEAFF.